The rows below give T cell receptor beta chains drawn from one sample of a study of cytomegalovirus exposure and HLA in healthy donors. Produced via immunoSEQ multiplex PCR; TCRdb's table is partial and in-frame only. The sample includes about 150,000 clones, roughly 68% of them seen just once. The sample consisted of PBMCs. These receptors came from a young man in good health and CMV-seropositive. Both conserved end residues are part of each CDR3. D genes are given only for firm matches. The listing skips clone size in some rows; elsewhere it reads once, few, many or a size class.

J gene: TRBJ2-2; D gene: TRBD1; V gene: TRBV5-8; clone size: few; CDR3 protein: CASSLAPGQGNTGELFF; CDR3 DNA: TGTGCCAGCAGCTTGGCCCCGGGACAGGGTAACACCGGGGAGCTGTTTTTT
J gene: TRBJ2-1; D gene: TRBD1; V gene: TRBV28; clone size: -; CDR3 protein: CASKLPGQGSNEQFF; CDR3 DNA: TGTGCCAGCAAATTACCCGGACAGGGGTCCAATGAGCAGTTCTTC
J gene: TRBJ2-2; D gene: -; V gene: TRBV6-5; clone size: few; CDR3 protein: CASSYRTGELFF; CDR3 DNA: TGTGCCAGCAGTTACCGGACCGGGGAGCTGTTTTTT
J gene: TRBJ1-5; D gene: -; V gene: TRBV5-1; clone size: -; CDR3 protein: CASSLGQSSNQPQHF; CDR3 DNA: TGCGCCAGCAGTCTAGGACAGAGCAGCAATCAGCCCCAGCATTTT
J gene: TRBJ2-1; D gene: TRBD2; V gene: TRBV5-1; clone size: -; CDR3 protein: CASSFLSGGTANEQFF; CDR3 DNA: TGCGCCAGCAGCTTTTTATCGGGAGGTACGGCCAATGAGCAGTTCTTC
J gene: TRBJ2-7; D gene: -; V gene: TRBV6-5; clone size: -; CDR3 protein: CASSYEGQATTYEQYF; CDR3 DNA: TGTGCCAGCAGTTACGAGGGTCAGGCTACTACCTACGAGCAGTACTTC
J gene: TRBJ2-5; D gene: TRBD1; V gene: TRBV7-2; clone size: few; CDR3 protein: CASSLAVTGVLETQYF; CDR3 DNA: TGTGCCAGCAGCTTAGCTGTGACAGGGGTGTTGGAGACCCAGTACTTC
J gene: TRBJ2-5; D gene: -; V gene: TRBV5-1; clone size: -; CDR3 protein: CASSVRQPQETQYF; CDR3 DNA: TGCGCCAGCAGCGTGAGACAGCCCCAAGAGACCCAGTACTTC
J gene: TRBJ2-7; D gene: TRBD1; V gene: TRBV7-9; clone size: -; CDR3 protein: CSSSNRGDYEQYF; CDR3 DNA: TGTTCCAGCAGCAACAGGGGCGACTACGAGCAGTACTTC
J gene: TRBJ1-2; D gene: -; V gene: TRBV7-9; clone size: -; CDR3 protein: CASSLGAAAYGYTF; CDR3 DNA: TGTGCCAGCAGCTTAGGGGCAGCCGCCTATGGCTACACCTTC
J gene: TRBJ2-3; D gene: TRBD2; V gene: TRBV11-3; clone size: -; CDR3 protein: CASSIVRTSGSTDTQYF; CDR3 DNA: TGTGCCAGCAGCATCGTTCGTACTAGCGGAAGCACAGATACGCAGTATTTT
J gene: TRBJ1-1; D gene: -; V gene: TRBV7-9; clone size: -; CDR3 protein: CASSLEAEGSTEAFF; CDR3 DNA: TGTGCCAGCAGCTTAGAGGCGGAGGGCAGCACTGAAGCTTTCTTT
J gene: TRBJ2-5; D gene: TRBD2; V gene: TRBV5-1; clone size: -; CDR3 protein: CASSEGLGETQYF; CDR3 DNA: TGCGCCAGCAGCGAGGGACTAGGGGAGACCCAGTACTTC
J gene: TRBJ1-3; D gene: -; V gene: TRBV6-1; clone size: -; CDR3 protein: CASTPTRPTGNAIYF; CDR3 DNA: TGTGCCAGCACTCCGACAAGGCCCACAGGAAACGCCATATATTTT
J gene: TRBJ1-5; D gene: -; V gene: TRBV19; clone size: -; CDR3 protein: CASSDQRDQPQHF; CDR3 DNA: TGTGCCAGTAGTGATCAGAGGGATCAGCCCCAGCATTTT
J gene: TRBJ2-1; D gene: -; V gene: TRBV9; clone size: few; CDR3 protein: CASSTRLADSYNEQFF; CDR3 DNA: TGTGCCAGCAGCACGAGGTTAGCGGACTCCTACAATGAGCAGTTCTTC
J gene: TRBJ1-3; D gene: -; V gene: TRBV11-3; clone size: -; CDR3 protein: CASSLDLNSQFSGNTIYF; CDR3 DNA: TGTGCCAGCAGCTTAGATTTGAACAGCCAATTCTCTGGAAACACCATATATTTT
J gene: TRBJ2-3; D gene: -; V gene: TRBV28; clone size: -; CDR3 protein: CASSSNRASTDTQYF; CDR3 DNA: TGTGCCAGCAGTTCTAACAGGGCTAGCACAGATACGCAGTATTTT
J gene: TRBJ2-1; D gene: -; V gene: TRBV7-2; clone size: -; CDR3 protein: CASSPGEEGVEFF; CDR3 DNA: TGTGCCAGCAGCCCGGGTGAGGAGGGAGTGGAATTCTTC
J gene: TRBJ2-7; D gene: -; V gene: TRBV2; clone size: -; CDR3 protein: CASVRGWSDEQYF; CDR3 DNA: TGTGCCAGCGTGCGCGGTTGGTCCGACGAGCAGTACTTC
J gene: TRBJ2-1; D gene: TRBD2; V gene: TRBV19; clone size: -; CDR3 protein: CASSLGTSGSLYNEQFF; CDR3 DNA: TGTGCCAGTAGCTTAGGAACTAGCGGGAGTCTCTACAATGAGCAGTTCTTC
J gene: TRBJ2-7; D gene: TRBD1; V gene: TRBV5-1; clone size: -; CDR3 protein: CASSFTGTGEEQYF; CDR3 DNA: TGCGCCAGCAGCTTCACCGGGACAGGGGAAGAGCAGTACTTC
J gene: TRBJ2-5; D gene: -; V gene: TRBV5-1; clone size: few; CDR3 protein: CASSLENGFEETQYF; CDR3 DNA: TGCGCCAGCAGCTTGGAGAATGGCTTCGAAGAGACCCAGTACTTC
J gene: TRBJ2-7; D gene: TRBD2; V gene: TRBV30; clone size: -; CDR3 protein: CAWSVKRGLAGVSYEQYF; CDR3 DNA: TGTGCCTGGAGTGTTAAAAGGGGACTAGCGGGGGTATCCTACGAGCAGTACTTC
J gene: TRBJ1-2; D gene: -; V gene: TRBV5-4; clone size: -; CDR3 protein: CASSPALRVGYTF; CDR3 DNA: TGTGCCAGCAGCCCCGCCCTCAGGGTTGGCTACACCTTC
J gene: TRBJ1-1; D gene: -; V gene: TRBV7-9; clone size: -; CDR3 protein: CASSSDRNTEAFF; CDR3 DNA: TGTGCCAGCAGCTCGGACAGAAACACTGAAGCTTTCTTT
J gene: TRBJ2-7; D gene: TRBD2; V gene: TRBV7-6; clone size: -; CDR3 protein: CASSLGEGYEQYF; CDR3 DNA: TGTGCCAGCAGCTTAGGGGAGGGCTACGAGCAGTACTTC
J gene: TRBJ2-5; D gene: -; V gene: TRBV27; clone size: once; CDR3 protein: CASSPQGFGETQYF; CDR3 DNA: TGTGCCAGCAGTCCTCAGGGTTTCGGGGAGACCCAGTACTTC
J gene: TRBJ2-7; D gene: TRBD1; V gene: TRBV6-6; clone size: few; CDR3 protein: CASSYRQGNSYEQYF; CDR3 DNA: TGTGCCAGCAGTTATCGACAGGGCAACTCCTACGAGCAGTACTTC
J gene: TRBJ2-3; D gene: TRBD2; V gene: TRBV6-5; clone size: -; CDR3 protein: CASSSVAGGGTDTQYF; CDR3 DNA: TGTGCCAGCAGTTCCGTAGCGGGAGGGGGCACAGATACGCAGTATTTT
J gene: TRBJ2-3; D gene: TRBD2; V gene: TRBV5-1; clone size: -; CDR3 protein: CASSLLPGRGSTDTQYF; CDR3 DNA: TGCGCCAGCAGCTTGCTTCCCGGGAGGGGTAGCACAGATACGCAGTATTTT
J gene: TRBJ1-2; D gene: TRBD1; V gene: TRBV27; clone size: -; CDR3 protein: CASSPRTGDGYTF; CDR3 DNA: TGTGCCAGCAGTCCCCGGACAGGGGATGGCTACACCTTC
J gene: TRBJ1-5; D gene: -; V gene: TRBV2; clone size: -; CDR3 protein: CASSGGAGDQPQHF; CDR3 DNA: TGTGCCAGCAGTGGTGGGGCGGGGGATCAGCCCCAGCATTTT
J gene: TRBJ2-4; D gene: TRBD2; V gene: TRBV7-2; clone size: -; CDR3 protein: CASSWGEGYIQYF; CDR3 DNA: TGTGCCAGCAGCTGGGGGGAGGGCTACATTCAGTACTTC
J gene: TRBJ1-5; D gene: -; V gene: TRBV6-1; clone size: -; CDR3 protein: CASSLAQRNQPQHF; CDR3 DNA: TGTGCCAGCAGTTTGGCCCAACGCAATCAGCCCCAGCATTTT
J gene: TRBJ1-4; D gene: TRBD1; V gene: TRBV30; clone size: -; CDR3 protein: CAWSVGQGNEKLFF; CDR3 DNA: TGTGCCTGGAGTGTGGGACAGGGTAATGAAAAACTGTTTTTT
J gene: TRBJ1-5; D gene: TRBD1; V gene: TRBV30; clone size: -; CDR3 protein: CAWSFESGQGVFQPQHF; CDR3 DNA: TGTGCCTGGTCGTTCGAATCTGGACAGGGCGTGTTTCAGCCCCAGCATTTT
J gene: TRBJ2-2; D gene: TRBD2; V gene: TRBV7-3; clone size: -; CDR3 protein: CASSSTSANTGELFF; CDR3 DNA: TGTGCCAGCAGCTCGACTAGCGCGAACACCGGGGAGCTGTTTTTT